These T cell receptor beta chains were read from a single sample in a study of shared clonotypes between healthy human individuals. Sequenced by immunoSEQ multiplex PCR; TCRdb stores in-frame clones only, minus some. The sample records some 490,000 clones, roughly 80% being singletons. The sample was PBMCs. All receptors derive from a woman between 40 and 50 years old in good health. Some clones in this sample may be carry-over from other donors' samples. CDR3s include the opening cysteine and the closing phenylalanine or tryptophan.

J gene: TRBJ2-7
V gene: TRBV7-8
CDR3 protein: CASSFRLAGSYEQYF

J gene: TRBJ1-1
V gene: TRBV10-3
CDR3 protein: CAISESGDNTEAFF

J gene: TRBJ2-2
V gene: TRBV4-3
CDR3 protein: CASSQRTANTGELFF

J gene: TRBJ2-7
V gene: TRBV5-1
CDR3 protein: CASSLRSLVENYEQYF

J gene: TRBJ1-2
V gene: TRBV19
CDR3 protein: CASSIAQGDGYTF

J gene: TRBJ1-5
V gene: TRBV28
CDR3 protein: CASSLLSMGFNQPQHF

J gene: TRBJ2-3
V gene: TRBV15
CDR3 protein: CATSRELADTQYF

J gene: TRBJ1-1
V gene: TRBV5-1
CDR3 protein: CASSLIGQGNTEAFF

J gene: TRBJ2-5
V gene: TRBV6-9
CDR3 protein: CASKTSGGEETQYF

J gene: TRBJ2-1
V gene: TRBV29-1
CDR3 protein: CSVNPQGANEQFF

J gene: TRBJ2-5
V gene: TRBV5-1
CDR3 protein: CASSLGLIQETQYF

J gene: TRBJ1-1
V gene: TRBV7-8
CDR3 protein: CASSWLRDRQGTEAFF

J gene: TRBJ2-7
V gene: TRBV5-1
CDR3 protein: CASSLLGGRTYEQYF

J gene: TRBJ2-1
V gene: TRBV11-3
CDR3 protein: CASSLVAQGAYNEQFF

J gene: TRBJ2-1
V gene: TRBV28
CDR3 protein: CASSSTTASTYNEQFF

J gene: TRBJ2-5
V gene: TRBV18
CDR3 protein: CASSPPGGETQYF

J gene: TRBJ2-7
V gene: TRBV4-1
CDR3 protein: CASSQGTSGDYEQYF

J gene: TRBJ2-7
V gene: TRBV21-1
CDR3 protein: CASSKVGPAGNEQYF

J gene: TRBJ1-2
V gene: TRBV6-6
CDR3 protein: CASSDETGVDSYTF

J gene: TRBJ1-1
V gene: TRBV5-8
CDR3 protein: CASSFQGIHTETFF

J gene: TRBJ2-3
V gene: TRBV29-1
CDR3 protein: CSVEDRMGTDTQYF

J gene: TRBJ1-5
V gene: TRBV28
CDR3 protein: CASRQQGDDQPQHF

J gene: TRBJ1-3
V gene: TRBV13
CDR3 protein: CASSLLEQGRRGNTIYF

J gene: TRBJ2-2
V gene: TRBV27
CDR3 protein: CASSGGIPGTSGWGGELFF

J gene: TRBJ2-5
V gene: TRBV2
CDR3 protein: CASSVGQGKETQYF

J gene: TRBJ2-3
V gene: TRBV7-2
CDR3 protein: CASSRGPSTDTQYF

J gene: TRBJ2-5
V gene: TRBV5-1
CDR3 protein: CASSLVATGQETQYF

J gene: TRBJ2-5
V gene: TRBV7-7
CDR3 protein: CASSIPGETQYF

J gene: TRBJ1-5
V gene: TRBV6-4
CDR3 protein: CASREQERVNSNQPQHF

J gene: TRBJ2-2
V gene: TRBV10-3
CDR3 protein: CAIRSNTGELFF

J gene: TRBJ2-1
V gene: TRBV29-1
CDR3 protein: CSVLGLASYNEQFF

J gene: TRBJ1-5
V gene: TRBV30
CDR3 protein: CAWSDESNQPQHF

J gene: TRBJ2-7
V gene: TRBV27
CDR3 protein: CASSLSFGSYEQYF

J gene: TRBJ2-3
V gene: TRBV7-9
CDR3 protein: CASSHSGRADTQYF

J gene: TRBJ2-1
V gene: TRBV19
CDR3 protein: CASRGSWQFHEQFF

J gene: TRBJ1-2
V gene: TRBV4-2
CDR3 protein: CASSQPPGQGGYGYTF

J gene: TRBJ2-5
V gene: TRBV11-2
CDR3 protein: CASSSAETQYF

J gene: TRBJ1-2
V gene: TRBV30
CDR3 protein: CAWRGGFNYGYTF

J gene: TRBJ1-5
V gene: TRBV19
CDR3 protein: CASSTNRASEQPQHF

J gene: TRBJ2-7
V gene: TRBV10-2
CDR3 protein: CASSESLLPTDEQYF

J gene: TRBJ2-1
V gene: TRBV11-1
CDR3 protein: CASSLTGAAGNEQFF

J gene: TRBJ1-2
V gene: TRBV7-9
CDR3 protein: CASSLGIGTGSGYTF

J gene: TRBJ2-1
V gene: TRBV5-1
CDR3 protein: CASRDSSEDNEQFF

J gene: TRBJ1-6
V gene: TRBV19
CDR3 protein: CASSIDAGAGNSPLHF

J gene: TRBJ2-3
V gene: TRBV6-1
CDR3 protein: CASNEDRGDTQYF

J gene: TRBJ2-2
V gene: TRBV5-1
CDR3 protein: CASGIGGPLVPGELFF

J gene: TRBJ1-2
V gene: TRBV6-5
CDR3 protein: CASSDGTPLYGYTF

J gene: TRBJ1-2
V gene: TRBV18
CDR3 protein: CASSPRTGPNYGYTF

J gene: TRBJ1-4
V gene: TRBV19
CDR3 protein: CASSSTGAGPELLF

J gene: TRBJ1-6
V gene: TRBV30
CDR3 protein: CAWTILIDNSPLHF

J gene: TRBJ1-4
V gene: TRBV4-2
CDR3 protein: CASSQFGRSISEEKLFF

J gene: TRBJ2-4
V gene: TRBV19
CDR3 protein: CASSPQGGNIQYF

J gene: TRBJ2-3
V gene: TRBV18
CDR3 protein: CASSPRTAVGADTQYF

J gene: TRBJ2-3
V gene: TRBV9
CDR3 protein: CASSAGGGSGRVDTQYF

J gene: TRBJ1-4
V gene: TRBV4-3
CDR3 protein: CASSQDRSEKLFF

J gene: TRBJ2-1
V gene: TRBV10-3
CDR3 protein: CAIKGLAGVEQFF

J gene: TRBJ2-5
V gene: TRBV5-1
CDR3 protein: CASSKGLAGVETQYF

J gene: TRBJ2-1
V gene: TRBV6-5
CDR3 protein: CASSLLGQGFRGEQFF

J gene: TRBJ2-2
V gene: TRBV2
CDR3 protein: CASSENSTPSTGELFF